Each of the 5 T cell receptor beta chains below was sequenced from the same sample in a study of CD8 T cells in ankylosing spondylitis. Points from the study as a whole: Blood from ankylosing spondylitis patients appeared to carry a characteristic roughly 8-variant TCR beta motif.

MiXCR, applied by TCRdb to the 5' RACE reads, yields one record per CDR3 protein. Of 700,000 or so distinct CDR3 sequences in the sample, around 19% were seen once. The antigens for these receptors are not known. Input material: blood, either unsorted or a sorted T cell fraction (not recorded which). These receptors came from a male donor with ankylosing spondylitis.

The V gene is TRBV20-1, the J gene TRBJ2-7; TRBD2 matches 7 bases. Losses at the gene ends were 5 bases for V and 3 bases for J; bases not matched to a gene: 7. Germline V lookup: CDR1 DFQATT, CDR2 SNEGSKA (reference sequence). This CDR3 contains 13 residues. The chain's CDR3 is CSAVVAGDYEQYF. CDR3 nucleotides: TGCAGTGCTGTGGTGGCGGGAGACTACGAGCAGTACTTC.

The V call is TRBV3-1, the J call TRBJ2-7, with D hard to call. Deletions cut 4 bases from V and 3 bases from J, with 13 bases between. Per germline, CDR1 LGHDT and CDR2 YNNKEL (reference sequence). This CDR3 has 14 amino acids. The CDR3 DNA is TGTGCCAGCAGCCCTCTGGGCTCCGACTACGAGCAGTACTTC. Protein sequence: CASSPLGSDYEQYF.

This sequence joins TRBV12-3 or TRBV12-4 and TRBJ2-5; D might be TRBD2 (6 bases). V shed 5 bases and J shed 5 bases, with 15 bases lying between them. This CDR3 region has 14 residues. The CDR3 DNA reads as TGTGCCAGCAGTCTAACTAGCTCCTGGGAGACCCAGTACTTC. This encodes CASSLTSSWETQYF.

This clonotype has more than one count but fewer than ten. The CDR3 reads CASSLEDIYGYTF. Here the CDR3 DNA reads TGTGCCAGCAGCTTAGAAGACATCTATGGCTACACCTTC. The J gene is TRBJ1-2, the V gene TRBV7-9; D is unclear. The germline V gene encodes CDR1 SEHNR and CDR2 FQNEAQ (reference sequence). V was cut by 1 base and J by 4 bases, with 7 bases left in between. The CDR3 consists of 13 residues.

This clonotype was seen a handful of times. This sequence joins TRBV5-1 and TRBJ1-3; tentatively, D is TRBD1 (5 bases). CDR3 length: 15 residues. Trimming took off 4 bases at V and 2 bases at J, with 13 bases between the two ends. Germline-derived CDR1 and CDR2 are SGHRS and YFSETQ. The CDR3 spells CASSLQGGTGNTIYF. The CDR3 DNA sequence: TGCGCCAGCAGCCTGCAGGGAGGAACTGGAAACACCATATATTTT.